This T cell receptor beta chain was profiled in a study of long-term antiretroviral therapy in people with HIV. Points from the study as a whole: Blood specimens, gathered between about 2003 and 2018, were possibly obtained under older ART regimens. After ART, diversity increased yet remained lower than transplant donor controls. Whichever time point was examined, clones expanded before ART dominated the repertoire. Against controls, HIV repertoires showed narrower ranges of CDR3 length.

Assay version v3.0 of immunoSEQ was used, and it was run at survey level. Clones were sequenced by immunoSEQ multiplex PCR, and TCRdb holds only the in-frame ones, with some missing. This table has tens of thousands of clones, around nine tenths appearing once. On this clone: Its antigen is still unknown.

Per the germline V gene, CDR1 is SGHTA and CDR2 is FQGNSA. V lost 2 bases and J 0 bases, leaving 10 bases between the germline ends. The CDR3 is made up of 16 amino acids. The origin of this receptor is a woman in her forties or fifties with HIV. Material: unsorted PBMCs, obtained 0.1 years before starting antiretroviral therapy. V gene TRBV7-2 combines with J gene TRBJ2-2; a possible D gene is TRBD2 (6 bases). In nucleotides, the CDR3 is TGTGCCAGCAGCTTACGGTGGGGGGCGAACACCGGGGAGCTGTTTTTT. Translating it yields CASSLRWGANTGELFF.